The T cell receptor beta chain described here comes from a study of blood T cell repertoires in COVID-19. V lost 5 bases to trimming and J lost 0 bases; unmatched junction nucleotides: 8. CDR1 is SNHLY and CDR2 is FYNNEI in the germline V gene. CDR3 length equals 16 residues. Produced via immunoSEQ multiplex PCR; TCRdb's table is partial and in-frame only. Counted here are about 94,000 clones, 84% occurring once; the ten biggest clones make up approximately 6.5%. The specimen was peripheral blood. This receptor was identified in a man in his 60s with acute or convalescent COVID-19. This chain connects TRBV2 to TRBJ1-1; 8 bases map to TRBD1. The CDR3 reads CASSSTGGFLNTEAFF. The CDR3 bases are TGTGCCAGCAGTTCTACAGGGGGTTTCTTGAACACTGAAGCTTTCTTT.